This T cell receptor (beta chain) was sequenced for a study of CD8 T cells in ankylosing spondylitis. Study-wide results and caveats: Several of the motif variants were reported before in synovial fluid and blood from reactive arthritis. Within matched ankylosing spondylitis synovial fluid, disease-linked clones were reportedly significantly enriched. Peripheral blood held disease-linked clones only at relatively low frequency, and these were CD8+. What appeared characteristic of ankylosing spondylitis blood was a TCR beta motif of under 10 highly homologous variants.

Comments on this clonotype: Its target is unknown.

The CDR3 has 15 residues. V shed 1 base and J 7 bases; nucleotides not matched to a gene: 13. The germline V gene has CDR1 DFQATT and CDR2 SNEGSKA (reference sequence). Using quantitative 5'-RACE with molecular barcodes, the authors made TCR beta libraries. TCRdb analysed the 5' RACE reads with MiXCR anew, one entry per CDR3 protein. The data hold around 770,000 distinct CDR3 sequences, with about 10% observed a single time. This TCR came from a male donor with ankylosing spondylitis. V gene TRBV20-1 combines with J gene TRBJ2-7; TRBD2 matches 7 bases. The sequenced sample was blood, either unsorted or a sorted T cell fraction (not recorded which). The CDR3, as DNA: TGCAGTGCTAGAGTCCGGGAGGCCCCCCCCTGGGAGCAGTACTTC. This sequence encodes CSARVREAPPWEQYF.